This is a list of T cell receptor beta chains from one sample in a study of cytomegalovirus exposure and HLA in healthy donors. Assay: immunoSEQ multiplex PCR; the TCRdb copy retains only in-frame clones and omits some. The sample includes around 150,000 clones, approximately 84% of them seen just once. The sequenced sample was PBMCs. These receptors all stem from a man aged 30 to 45 in good health and CMV-seropositive. Each CDR3 is given with its conserved first and last residue. Each record gives: J gene, V gene, clone size, CDR3 length, CDR3 protein. A clone size is listed for some rows: how often the clone was seen (once, few, many), or a class if it is expanded.

TRBJ2-5 TRBV5-8 - 15 CAIGGLAGNQETQYF
TRBJ1-4 TRBV5-1 - 15 CASSLTRGTNEKLFF
TRBJ2-7 TRBV5-5 - 18 CASSLGWPAGTGESEQYF
TRBJ2-7 TRBV7-6 once 16 CASSLWGERKGYEQYF
TRBJ1-1 TRBV28 - 14 CASSFGHPNTEAFF
TRBJ1-2 TRBV7-9 - 13 CASSPRGDYGYTF
TRBJ1-5 TRBV6-1 - 13 CSIRQGSNQPQHF
TRBJ1-5 TRBV28 - 14 CASSSPSRGQPQHF
TRBJ1-2 TRBV9 few 14 CASSSGGPNYGYTF
TRBJ2-7 TRBV6-5 - 15 CASSPTGALRYEQYF
TRBJ2-7 TRBV7-3 - 15 CASSLGTGFSYEQYF
TRBJ2-3 TRBV5-5 - 14 CASSFDSRPNTQYF
TRBJ2-7 TRBV4-1 once 15 CASSQDPGGSYEQYF
TRBJ1-4 TRBV5-1 - 13 CASSLDRVGKLFF
TRBJ2-5 TRBV19 - 13 CASRSGGGETQYF
TRBJ1-2 TRBV6-1 - 13 CASRPRGADGYTF
TRBJ2-5 TRBV14 once 15 CASSQAPGDQETQYF
TRBJ2-2 TRBV5-4 many 14 CASRENSDTGELFF
TRBJ2-3 TRBV7-2 - 17 CASSPDGRGAATDTQYF
TRBJ1-6 TRBV6-4 - 15 CASSDTAGQRSPLHF
TRBJ2-1 TRBV27 - 15 CASSIGQGPYNEQFF
TRBJ2-7 TRBV11-3 - 14 CASSGPGQDYEQYF
TRBJ1-6 TRBV7-2 - 16 CASGRQGPSGNSPLHF
TRBJ2-2 TRBV6-5 - 15 CASSRTGAGTGELFF
TRBJ1-2 TRBV15 - 14 CATTILGTDYGYTF
TRBJ2-7 TRBV9 - 14 CASSSGDIPYEQYF
TRBJ1-2 TRBV18 few 13 CASSPDRGAGYTF
TRBJ2-5 TRBV2 - 15 CASKRVGGAGETQYF
TRBJ2-7 TRBV25-1 - 14 CASSRGTGTDEQYF
TRBJ1-4 TRBV6-5 - 14 CASSYSGGGEKLFF
TRBJ2-2 TRBV4-1 once 15 CASSQDAVTTGELFF
TRBJ2-7 TRBV7-6 - 16 CASSLVGLADSYEQYF
TRBJ2-1 TRBV10-3 - 13 CAIRPPGGHEQFF
TRBJ1-1 TRBV28 - 11 CASRRLTEAFF
TRBJ1-6 TRBV7-9 - 16 CASSSTIRDRGSPLHF